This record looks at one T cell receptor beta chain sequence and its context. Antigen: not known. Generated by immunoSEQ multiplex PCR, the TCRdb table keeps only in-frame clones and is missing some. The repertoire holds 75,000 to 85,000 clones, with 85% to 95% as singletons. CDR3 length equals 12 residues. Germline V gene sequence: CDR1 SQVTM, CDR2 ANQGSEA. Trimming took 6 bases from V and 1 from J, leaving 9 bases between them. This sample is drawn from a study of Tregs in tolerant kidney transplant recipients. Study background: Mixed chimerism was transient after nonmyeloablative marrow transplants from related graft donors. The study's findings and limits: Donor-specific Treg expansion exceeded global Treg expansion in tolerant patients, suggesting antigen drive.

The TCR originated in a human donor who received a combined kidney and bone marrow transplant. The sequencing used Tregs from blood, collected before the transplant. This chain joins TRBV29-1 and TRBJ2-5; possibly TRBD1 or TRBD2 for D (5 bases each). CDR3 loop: CSVGVGQETQYF. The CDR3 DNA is TGCAGCGTGGGGGTGGGCCAAGAGACCCAGTACTTC.